This TCR beta chain came from a study of brain T cells in children with intractable seizures. Findings and limits, study-wide: Absence of clones before surgery may stem from lower sequencing depth. Patients' HCMV serostatus was unknown; virus specificity rests on CDR3 similarity alone.

The data were produced by immunoSEQ multiplex PCR, yet TCRdb's version contains in-frame clones alone and is incomplete. The table lists about 41,000 clones, around nine tenths of them singletons. Surgery cases with the highest brain T cell transcript signatures were chosen for sequencing. Pre-surgery treatment included at least one anti-epileptic drug. Concerning this clone: Its antigen is unidentified.

Germline CDR1 SGHAT, CDR2 FQNNGV. The V and J ends lost 3 bases and 4 bases respectively, with 12 bases between them. The CDR3 length is 14 residues. The receptor's source is a girl aged 2-10 years with tuberous sclerosis and intractable seizures. The chain combines TRBV11-2 with TRBJ1-1, with unresolved D. The starting material was peripheral blood, obtained at surgery. The CDR3 coding sequence is TGTGCCAGCAGCTTTGATCCGATCGCCACTGAAGCTTTCTTT. Translation gives CASSFDPIATEAFF.